This T cell receptor (beta chain) was found in a study of blood T cell repertoires in COVID-19. Whole-study context: Sample material is recorded as cDNA or gDNA derived from T cells, B-cell-depleted T cells, or PBMCs.

CDR1 SGDLS and CDR2 YYNGEE come from the germline V gene. V was cut by 1 base and J by 0 bases, with 12 bases left in between. CDR3 length: 16 residues. TCRdb keeps only in-frame clones here, not all; method: immunoSEQ multiplex PCR. Here the sample spans hundreds of thousands of clones, under 85% being singletons. This TCR was sampled from a woman in her 40s with active or convalescent COVID-19. The rearrangement uses TRBV9 and TRBJ2-3; a possible D gene is TRBD1 (6 bases). The specimen sequenced was peripheral blood. CDR3 DNA: TGTGCCAGCAGCGTAAGACAGGCGGCTAGCACAGATACGCAGTATTTT. It specifies CASSVRQAASTDTQYF.